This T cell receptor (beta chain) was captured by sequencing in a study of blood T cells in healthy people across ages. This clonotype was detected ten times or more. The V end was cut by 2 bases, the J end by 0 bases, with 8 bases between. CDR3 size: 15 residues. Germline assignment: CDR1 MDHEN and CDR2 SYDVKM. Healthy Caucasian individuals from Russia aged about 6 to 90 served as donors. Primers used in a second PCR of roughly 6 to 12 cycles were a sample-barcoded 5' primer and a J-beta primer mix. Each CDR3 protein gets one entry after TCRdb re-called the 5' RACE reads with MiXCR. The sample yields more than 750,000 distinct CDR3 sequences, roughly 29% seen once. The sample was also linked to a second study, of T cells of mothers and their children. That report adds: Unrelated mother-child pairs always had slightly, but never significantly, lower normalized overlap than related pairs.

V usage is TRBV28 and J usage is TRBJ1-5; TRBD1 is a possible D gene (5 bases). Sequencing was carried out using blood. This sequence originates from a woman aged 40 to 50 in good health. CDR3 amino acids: CASSLRQNSNQPQHF. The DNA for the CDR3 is TGTGCCAGCAGTTTAAGACAGAATAGCAATCAGCCCCAGCATTTT.